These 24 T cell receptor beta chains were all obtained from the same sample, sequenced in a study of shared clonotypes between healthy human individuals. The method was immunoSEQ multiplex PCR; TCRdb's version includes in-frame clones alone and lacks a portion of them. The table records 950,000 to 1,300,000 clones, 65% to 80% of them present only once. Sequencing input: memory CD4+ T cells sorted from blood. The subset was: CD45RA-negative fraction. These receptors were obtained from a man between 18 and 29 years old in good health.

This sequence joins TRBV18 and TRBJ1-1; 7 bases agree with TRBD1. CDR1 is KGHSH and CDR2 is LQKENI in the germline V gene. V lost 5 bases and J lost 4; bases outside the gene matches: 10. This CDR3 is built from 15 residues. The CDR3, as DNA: TGTGCCAGCTCAGAGTACGACAGGGAGGGCACTGAAGCTTTCTTT. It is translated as CASSEYDREGTEAFF.

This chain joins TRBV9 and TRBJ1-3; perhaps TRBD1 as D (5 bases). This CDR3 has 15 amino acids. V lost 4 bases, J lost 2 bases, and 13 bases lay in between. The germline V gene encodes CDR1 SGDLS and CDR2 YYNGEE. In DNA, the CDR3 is TGTGCCAGCAGCTCCCCCGGGGCAGCTGGAAACACCATATATTTT. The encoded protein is CASSSPGAAGNTIYF.

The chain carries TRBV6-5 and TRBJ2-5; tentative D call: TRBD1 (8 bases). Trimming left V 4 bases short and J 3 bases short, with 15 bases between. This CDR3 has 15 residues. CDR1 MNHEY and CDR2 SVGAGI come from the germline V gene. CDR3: CASSSLQGGKETQYF. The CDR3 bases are TGTGCCAGCAGTTCCCTACAGGGGGGGAAAGAGACCCAGTACTTC.

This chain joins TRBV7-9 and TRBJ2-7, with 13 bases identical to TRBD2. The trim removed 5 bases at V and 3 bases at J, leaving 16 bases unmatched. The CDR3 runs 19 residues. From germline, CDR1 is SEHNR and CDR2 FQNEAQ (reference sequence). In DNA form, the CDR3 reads TGTGCCAGCAGCCGGAAAAGTGGACTAGCGGGAGCCCCCAACTACGAGCAGTACTTC. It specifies CASSRKSGLAGAPNYEQYF.

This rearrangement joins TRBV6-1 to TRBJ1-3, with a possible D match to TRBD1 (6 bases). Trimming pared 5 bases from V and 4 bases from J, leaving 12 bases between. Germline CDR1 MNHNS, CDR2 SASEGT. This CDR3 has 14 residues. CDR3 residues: CASSIKGGGNTIYF. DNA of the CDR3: TGTGCCAGCAGTATTAAGGGGGGCGGAAACACCATATATTTT.

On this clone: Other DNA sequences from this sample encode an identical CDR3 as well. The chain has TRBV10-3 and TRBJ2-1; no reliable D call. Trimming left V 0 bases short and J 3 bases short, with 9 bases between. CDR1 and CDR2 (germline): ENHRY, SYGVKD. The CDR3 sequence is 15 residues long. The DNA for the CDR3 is TGTGCCATCAGTGAGTCAGGGTTGCTCTACAATGAGCAGTTCTTC. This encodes CAISESGLLYNEQFF.

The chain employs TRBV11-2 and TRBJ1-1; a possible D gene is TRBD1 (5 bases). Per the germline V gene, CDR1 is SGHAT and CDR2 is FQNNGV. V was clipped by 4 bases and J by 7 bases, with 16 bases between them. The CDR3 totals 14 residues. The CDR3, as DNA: TGTGCCAGCAGCTCCCAAGTGGTGGGGGATGAAGCTTTCTTT. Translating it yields CASSSQVVGDEAFF.

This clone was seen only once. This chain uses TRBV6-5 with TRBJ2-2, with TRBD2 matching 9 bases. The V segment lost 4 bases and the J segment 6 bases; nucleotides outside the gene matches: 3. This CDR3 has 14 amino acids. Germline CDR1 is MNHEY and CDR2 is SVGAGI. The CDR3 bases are TGTGCCAGCAGTTTGCTAGCGGGATCCGGGGAGCTGTTTTTT. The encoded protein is CASSLLAGSGELFF.

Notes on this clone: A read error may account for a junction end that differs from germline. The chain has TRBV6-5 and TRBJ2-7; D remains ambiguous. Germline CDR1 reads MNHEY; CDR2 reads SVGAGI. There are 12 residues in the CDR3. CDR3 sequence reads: CASSYSAREWNF. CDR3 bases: TGTGCCAGCAGTTACTCGGCTAGAGAGTGGAACTTC.

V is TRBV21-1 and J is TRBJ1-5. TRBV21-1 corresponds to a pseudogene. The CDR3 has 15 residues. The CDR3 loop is CASSRIGPNDQPQHF. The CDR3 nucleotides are TGTGCCAGCAGCCGAATCGGACCAAACGATCAGCCCCAGCATTTT.

The CDR3 sequence: CAIRQGVYDTEAFF. CDR3 bases: TGTGCCATCAGACAGGGAGTATACGACACTGAAGCTTTCTTT. This chain connects TRBV10-3 to TRBJ1-1; TRBD1 might be the D (6 bases). Germline V gene data show CDR1 as ENHRY and CDR2 as SYGVKD. The CDR3 consists of 14 residues. V lost 6 bases and J lost 3, with 14 bases in between.

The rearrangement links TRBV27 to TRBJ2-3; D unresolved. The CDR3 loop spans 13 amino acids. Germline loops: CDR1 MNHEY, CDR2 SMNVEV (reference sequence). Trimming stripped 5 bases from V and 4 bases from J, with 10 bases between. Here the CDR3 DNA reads TGTGCCAGCAGTCAACCACCCGCAGATACGCAGTATTTT. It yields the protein CASSQPPADTQYF.

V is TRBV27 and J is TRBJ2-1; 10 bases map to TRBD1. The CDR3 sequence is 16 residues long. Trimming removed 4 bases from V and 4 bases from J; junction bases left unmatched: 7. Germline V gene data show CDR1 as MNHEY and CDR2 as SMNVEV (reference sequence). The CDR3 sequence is CASSSYLGQGYNEQFF. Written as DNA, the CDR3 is TGTGCCAGCAGTTCATACCTGGGACAGGGGTACAATGAGCAGTTCTTC.

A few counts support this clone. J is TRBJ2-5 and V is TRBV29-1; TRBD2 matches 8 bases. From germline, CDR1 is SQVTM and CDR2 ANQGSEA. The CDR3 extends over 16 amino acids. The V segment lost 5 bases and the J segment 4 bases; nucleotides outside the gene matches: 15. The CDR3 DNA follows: TGCAGCGTTCAACTTAAGCGGGGGCTCCCCGCAGAGACCCAGTACTTC. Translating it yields CSVQLKRGLPAETQYF.

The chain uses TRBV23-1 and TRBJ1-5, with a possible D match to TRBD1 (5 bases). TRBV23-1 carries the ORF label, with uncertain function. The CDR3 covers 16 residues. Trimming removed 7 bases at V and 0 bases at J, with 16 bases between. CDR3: CASTLGEGGSNQPQHF. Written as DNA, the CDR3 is TGCGCCAGCACCCTGGGGGAGGGTGGTAGCAATCAGCCCCAGCATTTT.

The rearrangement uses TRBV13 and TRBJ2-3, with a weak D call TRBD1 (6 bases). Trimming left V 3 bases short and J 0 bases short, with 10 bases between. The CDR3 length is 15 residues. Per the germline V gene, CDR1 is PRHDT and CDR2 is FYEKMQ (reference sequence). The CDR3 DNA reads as TGTGCCAGCAGCTTCGTGGGGGCTAGCACAGATACGCAGTATTTT. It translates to CASSFVGASTDTQYF.

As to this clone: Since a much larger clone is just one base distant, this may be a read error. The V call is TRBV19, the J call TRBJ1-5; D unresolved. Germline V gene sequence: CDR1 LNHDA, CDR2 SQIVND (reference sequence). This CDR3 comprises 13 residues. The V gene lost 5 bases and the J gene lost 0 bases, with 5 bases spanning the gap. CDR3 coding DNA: TGTGCCAGTAGTGAGAATAGCAATCAGCCCCAGCATTTT. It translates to CASSENSNQPQHF. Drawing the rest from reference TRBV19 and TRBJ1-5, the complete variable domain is DGGITQSPKYLFRKEGQNVTLSCEQNLNHDAMYWYRQDPGQGLRLIYYSQIVNDFQKGDIAEGYSVSREKKESFPLTVTSAQKNPTAFYLCASSENSNQPQHFGDGTRLSIL.

Written as DNA, the CDR3 is TGTGCCAGCAGCGTAGCTCTGGGACAGGGGATAGGAAACACCATATATTTT. It yields the protein CASSVALGQGIGNTIYF. The rearrangement joins TRBV9 to TRBJ1-3; 10 nucleotides match TRBD1. The germline V gene has CDR1 SGDLS and CDR2 YYNGEE. V gave up 0 bases and J gave up 4 bases; unmatched junction bases: 7. The CDR3 loop spans 17 amino acids.

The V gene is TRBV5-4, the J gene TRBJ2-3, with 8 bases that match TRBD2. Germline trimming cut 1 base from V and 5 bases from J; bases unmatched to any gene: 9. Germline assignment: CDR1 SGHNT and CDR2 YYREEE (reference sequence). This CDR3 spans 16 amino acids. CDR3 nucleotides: TGTGCCAGCAGCTTGAACGGGGGGGCCACGAGAGATACGCAGTATTTT. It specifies CASSLNGGATRDTQYF.

The CDR3 coding sequence is TGCGCCAGCAGTGAGGGGTCAGGATTCAGGAATGAGCAGTTCTTC. It specifies CASSEGSGFRNEQFF. The chain joins TRBV10-1 to TRBJ2-1; D is unclear. Germline V lookup: CDR1 WNHNN, CDR2 SYGVQD (reference sequence). The V and J ends lost 2 bases and 7 bases respectively, with 15 bases between them. The CDR3 has 15 residues.

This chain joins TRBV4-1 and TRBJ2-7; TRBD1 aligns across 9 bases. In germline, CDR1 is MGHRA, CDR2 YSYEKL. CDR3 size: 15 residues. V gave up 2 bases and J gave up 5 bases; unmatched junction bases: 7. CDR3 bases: TGCGCCAGCAGCCAAAGGGGACAGGGAGTCGACGAGCAGTACTTC. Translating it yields CASSQRGQGVDEQYF.

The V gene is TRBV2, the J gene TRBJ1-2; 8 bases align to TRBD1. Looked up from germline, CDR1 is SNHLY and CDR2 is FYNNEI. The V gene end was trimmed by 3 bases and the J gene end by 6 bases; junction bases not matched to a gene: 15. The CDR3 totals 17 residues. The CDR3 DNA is TGTGCCAGCAGTGATGGACAGGGAGGGTGGAAAAGTGATGGCTACACCTTC. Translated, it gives CASSDGQGGWKSDGYTF.

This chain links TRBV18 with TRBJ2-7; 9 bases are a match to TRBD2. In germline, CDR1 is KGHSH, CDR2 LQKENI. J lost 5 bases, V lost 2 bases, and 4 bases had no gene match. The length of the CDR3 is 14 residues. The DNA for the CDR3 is TGTGCCAGCTCACCAAGATTAGCGGGAGACGAGCAGTACTTC. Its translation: CASSPRLAGDEQYF.

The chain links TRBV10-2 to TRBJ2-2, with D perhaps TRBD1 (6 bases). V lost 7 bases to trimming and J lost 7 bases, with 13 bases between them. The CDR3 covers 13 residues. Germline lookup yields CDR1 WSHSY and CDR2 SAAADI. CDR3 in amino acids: CASTGHEGGELFF. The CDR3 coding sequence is TGCGCCAGCACGGGACATGAGGGCGGGGAGCTGTTTTTT.